These 9 T cell receptor beta chains originate from one sample sequenced in a study of T cell repertoires in cytomegalovirus infection. TCRdb re-analysed the reads in MiXCR, keeping a single row per CDR3 protein. The sample consists of about 700,000 distinct CDR3 sequences, 30% to 40% of them appearing once. No cognate antigen is known for these TCRs. The sample here was cultured PBMCs, taken from culture after CMV antigen stimulation. Receptor source: a human donor in good health (CMV status not recorded). Some clones in this sample may be carry-over from other donors' samples.

The chain couples TRBV7-8 to TRBJ2-3; 8 bases line up with TRBD1. The CDR3 extends over 17 amino acids. The ends lost 6 bases at V and 6 bases at J; junction bases unmatched: 17. Germline V gene sequence: CDR1 SGHVS, CDR2 FQNEAQ. Here the CDR3 DNA reads TGTGCCAGCAGTCCCACCCACCGAGGACAGGGAAAGGATACGCAGTATTTT. This translates into CASSPTHRGQGKDTQYF.

The rearrangement links TRBV10-3 to TRBJ2-1; 8 nucleotides agree with TRBD2. The CDR3 runs 14 residues. Germline lookup yields CDR1 ENHRY and CDR2 SYGVKD. J gave up 9 bases and V 6 bases, and 10 bases lay outside the gene matches. CDR3 nucleotide sequence: TGTGCCATCAGCGTACCCGGGGGGGCCGGTGAGCAGTTCTTC. Protein product: CAISVPGGAGEQFF.

The sample holds a few counts of this clonotype. The rearrangement joins TRBV7-2 to TRBJ2-5; no definite D call. The V gene lost 1 base and the J gene lost 3 bases, with 9 bases spanning the gap. The V gene's germline CDR1 is SGHTA and CDR2 FQGNSA. This CDR3 spans 14 amino acids. Here the CDR3 reads CASSLGVYEETQYF. Here the CDR3 DNA reads TGTGCCAGCAGCTTAGGGGTCTACGAAGAGACCCAGTACTTC.

This clonotype has a count of ten or more. The chain carries TRBV7-6 and TRBJ1-1, with D possibly TRBD1 on 6 matching bases. V gave up 5 bases and J gave up 0 bases, with 16 bases separating them. Germline V gene lookup returns CDR1 SGHVS and CDR2 FNYEAQ. The CDR3 is 16 residues long. CDR3 sequence reads: CASSPRRQVMNTEAFF. CDR3 bases: TGTGCCAGCAGCCCGAGGAGACAGGTTATGAACACTGAAGCTTTCTTT.

The J gene is TRBJ2-7, the V gene TRBV5-1, with 7 bases identical to TRBD1. The germline gives CDR1 SGHRS, CDR2 YFSETQ. Unmatched junction bases numbered 8, after V lost 7 bases and J lost 4 bases. The CDR3 length is 13 residues. The CDR3 sequence is CASATGTYYEQYF. The CDR3, as DNA: TGCGCCAGCGCGACAGGGACCTATTACGAGCAGTACTTC.

V and J are TRBV6-2 or TRBV6-3 and TRBJ1-2; D ambiguous. Germline-derived CDR1 and CDR2 are MNHEY and SVGEGT. This CDR3 has 15 residues. Trimming took 5 bases from V and 0 from J, leaving 13 bases between them. CDR3 in DNA: TGTGCCAGCAGTCCGAGGCAAGACGCTAACTATGGCTACACCTTC. It yields the protein CASSPRQDANYGYTF.

The chain carries TRBV4-2 and TRBJ2-7; D may match TRBD1 or TRBD2 (5 bases each). Germline V gene lookup returns CDR1 LGHNA and CDR2 YNFKEQ. The CDR3 is made up of 13 amino acids. The V end was cut by 0 bases, the J end by 6 bases, with 9 bases between. DNA of the CDR3: TGTGCCAGCAGCCAAGATGAGGGGCGCGAGCAGTACTTC. The encoded protein is CASSQDEGREQYF.

The chain uses TRBV12-3 or TRBV12-4 and TRBJ1-1, with D uncertain. The CDR3 is 15 amino acids. With 6 bases removed from V and 11 bases from J, the gap between germline ends came to 25 bases. In DNA, the CDR3 is TGTGCCAGCAGCCCATCAGGACGGTTCGAGTTGGATGCTTTCTTT. It is translated as CASSPSGRFELDAFF.

This clonotype was recorded at least ten times. V usage is TRBV7-2 and J usage is TRBJ2-3; D uncertain. This CDR3 is built from 13 residues. CDR1 and CDR2 (germline): SGHTA, FQGNSA. The V and J ends lost 5 bases and 2 bases respectively, with 8 bases between them. In DNA, the CDR3 is TGTGCCAGCAGCGCCGACCTCACAGATACGCAGTATTTT. The encoded protein is CASSADLTDTQYF.